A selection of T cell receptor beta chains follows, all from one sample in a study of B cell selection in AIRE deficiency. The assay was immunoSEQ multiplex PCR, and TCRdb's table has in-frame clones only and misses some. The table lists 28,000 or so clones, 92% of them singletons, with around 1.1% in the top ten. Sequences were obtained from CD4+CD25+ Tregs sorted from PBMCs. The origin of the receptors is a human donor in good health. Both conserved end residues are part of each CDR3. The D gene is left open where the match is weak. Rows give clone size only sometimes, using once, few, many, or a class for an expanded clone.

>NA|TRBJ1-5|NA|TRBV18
CASSPGLGNQPQHF
TGTGCCAGCTCACCAGGGTTAGGCAATCAGCCCCAGCATTTT
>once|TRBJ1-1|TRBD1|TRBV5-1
CASSQLQGPGEAFF
TGCGCCAGCAGCCAACTACAGGGGCCGGGAGAAGCTTTCTTT
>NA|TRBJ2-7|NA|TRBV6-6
CASTKGPTYEQYF
TGTGCCAGCACCAAGGGCCCTACCTACGAGCAGTACTTC
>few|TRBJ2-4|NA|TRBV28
CASGVGNKNIQYF
TGTGCCAGCGGGGTGGGAAACAAAAACATTCAGTACTTC
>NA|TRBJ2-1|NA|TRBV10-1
CASSERLDNEQFF
TGCGCCAGCAGTGAACGATTGGACAATGAGCAGTTCTTC
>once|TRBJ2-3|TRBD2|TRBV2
CASSAGLGLTDTQYF
TGTGCCAGCAGTGCGGGACTAGGACTCACAGATACGCAGTATTTT
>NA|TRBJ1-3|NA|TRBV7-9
CASSLPLNTIYF
TGTGCCAGCAGCCTCCCCTTAAACACCATATATTTT
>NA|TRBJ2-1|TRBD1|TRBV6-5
CASSYSGTVNEQFF
TGTGCCAGCAGTTACTCCGGGACAGTTAATGAGCAGTTCTTC
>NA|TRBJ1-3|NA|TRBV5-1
CASSLAPLGVTGNTIYF
TGCGCCAGCAGCTTGGCTCCGCTGGGGGTTACTGGAAACACCATATATTTT
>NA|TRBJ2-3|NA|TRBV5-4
CASSLEGGRADTQYF
TGTGCCAGCAGCTTAGAGGGGGGGCGGGCAGATACGCAGTATTTT
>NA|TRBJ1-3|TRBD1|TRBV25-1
CASSWTGLSGNTIYF
TGTGCCAGCAGTTGGACAGGCCTTTCTGGAAACACCATATATTTT
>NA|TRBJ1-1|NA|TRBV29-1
CSVGGTNTEAFF
TGCAGCGTTGGGGGGACGAACACTGAAGCTTTCTTT
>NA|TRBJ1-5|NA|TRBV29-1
CSVGVERQPQHF
TGCAGCGTTGGGGTTGAGAGGCAGCCCCAGCATTTT
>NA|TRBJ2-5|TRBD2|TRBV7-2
CASSASGGRETQYF
TGTGCCAGCAGCGCTAGCGGGGGGAGGGAGACCCAGTACTTC
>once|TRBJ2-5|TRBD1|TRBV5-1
CASSLRDRRETQYF
TGCGCCAGCAGCTTGCGGGACAGAAGGGAGACCCAGTACTTC
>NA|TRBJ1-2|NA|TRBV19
CACLSSYGYTF
TGTGCGTGCCTCTCCTCCTATGGCTACACCTTC
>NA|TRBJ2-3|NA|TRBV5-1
CASSTGGTDTQYF
TGCGCCAGCAGCACCGGGGGCACAGATACGCAGTATTTT
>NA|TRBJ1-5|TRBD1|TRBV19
CASRLRQGGQPQHF
TGTGCCAGTAGATTAAGACAGGGCGGACAGCCCCAGCATTTT
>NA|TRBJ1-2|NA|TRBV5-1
CASSLGQAGDYGYTF
TGCGCCAGCAGCTTGGGGCAAGCTGGGGACTATGGCTACACCTTC
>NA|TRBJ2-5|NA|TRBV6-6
CASSYSRLAETQYF
TGTGCCAGCAGTTACTCGAGATTAGCAGAGACCCAGTACTTC
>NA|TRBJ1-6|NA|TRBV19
CASSTGQTNSPLHF
TGTGCCAGTAGTACAGGCCAGACTAATTCACCCCTCCACTTT
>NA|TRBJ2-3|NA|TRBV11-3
CASSIRTYTDTQYF
TGTGCCAGCAGCATACGGACTTACACAGATACGCAGTATTTT
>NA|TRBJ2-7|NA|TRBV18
CASSPGQYYEQYF
TGTGCCAGCTCACCGGGACAATACTACGAGCAGTACTTC
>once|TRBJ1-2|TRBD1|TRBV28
CASSPGQGAFYGYTF
TGTGCCAGCAGTCCCGGACAGGGGGCCTTCTATGGCTACACCTTC
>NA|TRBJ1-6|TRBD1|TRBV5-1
CASRMGQGGNSPLHF
TGCGCCAGCAGAATGGGACAGGGCGGAAATTCACCCCTCCACTTT
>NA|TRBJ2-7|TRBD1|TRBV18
CASSPGTGRYEQYF
TGTGCCAGCTCACCAGGGACAGGGAGGTACGAGCAGTACTTC
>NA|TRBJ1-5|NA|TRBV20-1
CSATRQQPQHF
TGCAGTGCTACCCGGCAACAGCCCCAGCATTTT
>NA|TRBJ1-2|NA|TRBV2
CASRGGDLKGYGYTF
TGTGCCAGCAGGGGGGGGGACCTAAAGGGCTATGGCTACACCTTC
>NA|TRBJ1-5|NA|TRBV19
CASMGILSNQPQHF
TGTGCCAGTATGGGGATTCTTAGCAATCAGCCCCAGCATTTT
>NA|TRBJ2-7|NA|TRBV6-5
CASSSPMRDEQYF
TGTGCCAGCAGTTCTCCGATGAGGGACGAGCAGTACTTC
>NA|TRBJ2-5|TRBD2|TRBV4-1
CASSQDGASGGQETQYF
TGCGCCAGCAGCCAAGATGGCGCTAGCGGGGGGCAAGAGACCCAGTACTTC
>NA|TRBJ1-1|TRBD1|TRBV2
CASSEALGRTGGSTEAFF
TGTGCCAGCAGTGAAGCGCTTGGGCGAACAGGGGGCTCCACTGAAGCTTTCTTT
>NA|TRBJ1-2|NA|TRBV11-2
CASSRGYGYTF
TGTGCCAGCAGCCGAGGCTATGGCTACACCTTC
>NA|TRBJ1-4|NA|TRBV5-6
CASSRPGGDNEKLFF
TGTGCCAGCAGCAGGCCGGGAGGGGATAATGAAAAACTGTTTTTT
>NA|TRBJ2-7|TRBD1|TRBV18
CASSPPLVPGQGNYEQYF
TGTGCCAGCTCACCACCCCTCGTGCCAGGACAGGGAAACTACGAGCAGTACTTC
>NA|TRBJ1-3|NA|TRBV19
CASSKPGQLGSGNTIYF
TGTGCCAGTAGTAAGCCGGGACAACTTGGCTCTGGAAACACCATATATTTT
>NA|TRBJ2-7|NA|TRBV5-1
CASSLVAGPTYEQYF
TGCGCCAGCAGCTTGGTAGCAGGGCCCACCTACGAGCAGTACTTC
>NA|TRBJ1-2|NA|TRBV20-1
CSAIRGSGYTF
TGCAGTGCTATACGGGGTTCTGGCTACACCTTC
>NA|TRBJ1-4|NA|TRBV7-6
CASSSGVSNEKLFF
TGTGCCAGCAGCTCGGGGGTTTCAAATGAAAAACTGTTTTTT
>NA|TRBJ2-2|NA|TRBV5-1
CASSLGQNTGELFF
TGCGCCAGCAGCTTGGGACAGAACACCGGGGAGCTGTTTTTT
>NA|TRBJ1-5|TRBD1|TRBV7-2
CASSPRQGTGNQPQHF
TGTGCCAGCAGCCCGAGACAGGGGACCGGCAATCAGCCCCAGCATTTT
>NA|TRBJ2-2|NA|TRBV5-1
CASSLGVNTGELFF
TGCGCCAGCAGCTTGGGAGTTAACACCGGGGAGCTGTTTTTT
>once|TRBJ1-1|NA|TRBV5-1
CASSGWAEGTEAFF
TGCGCCAGCAGCGGGTGGGCAGAGGGCACTGAAGCTTTCTTT
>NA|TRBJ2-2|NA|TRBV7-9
CASSLAGRTITGELFF
TGTGCCAGCAGCTTAGCGGGGAGGACAATCACCGGGGAGCTGTTTTTT
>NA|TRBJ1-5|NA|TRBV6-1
CASNGQGRQPQHF
TGTGCCAGCAATGGGCAGGGAAGACAGCCCCAGCATTTT
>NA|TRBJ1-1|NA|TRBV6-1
CASSQRTEAFF
TGTGCCAGCAGTCAGAGGACTGAAGCTTTCTTT
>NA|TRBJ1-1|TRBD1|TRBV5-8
CASSAFRGTEAFF
TGTGCCAGCAGCGCATTCAGGGGGACCGAAGCTTTCTTT
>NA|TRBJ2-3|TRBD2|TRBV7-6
CASSSSGGAQDTQYF
TGTGCCAGCAGCTCTAGCGGGGGGGCCCAAGATACGCAGTATTTT
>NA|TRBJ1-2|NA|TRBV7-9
CASSLGRGHTF
TGTGCCAGCAGCTTAGGACGCGGCCACACCTTC
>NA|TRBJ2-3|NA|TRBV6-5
CASTRSVESDTQYF
TGTGCCAGCACGAGATCAGTAGAATCAGATACGCAGTATTTT
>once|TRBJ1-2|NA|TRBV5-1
CASSFETGNYGYTF
TGCGCCAGCAGCTTCGAAACAGGGAACTATGGCTACACCTTC
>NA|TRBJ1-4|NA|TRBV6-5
CASSYMADNEKLFF
TGTGCCAGCAGTTACATGGCAGATAATGAAAAACTGTTTTTT
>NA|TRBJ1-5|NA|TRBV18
CASSPSGSSNQPQHF
TGTGCCAGCTCACCATCCGGCAGTTCCAATCAGCCCCAGCATTTT
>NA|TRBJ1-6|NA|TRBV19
CASSEGRLLPLHF
TGTGCCAGTAGTGAGGGTCGACTTCTCCCCCTCCACTTT
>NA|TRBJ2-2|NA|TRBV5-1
CASSLEAGSTGELFF
TGCGCCAGCAGCTTGGAGGCAGGGAGCACCGGGGAGCTGTTTTTT
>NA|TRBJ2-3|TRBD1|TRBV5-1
CASSFGIGQGADTQYF
TGCGCCAGCAGCTTTGGGATTGGACAGGGGGCAGATACGCAGTATTTT
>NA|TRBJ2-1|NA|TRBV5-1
CASSLAQSHEQFF
TGCGCCAGCAGCTTGGCCCAATCGCATGAGCAGTTCTTC
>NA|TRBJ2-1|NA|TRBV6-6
CASGGYEQFF
TGTGCCAGTGGAGGGTATGAGCAGTTCTTC
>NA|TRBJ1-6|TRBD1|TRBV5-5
CASSSGEGAGSPLHF
TGTGCCAGCAGCTCGGGCGAGGGGGCGGGTTCACCCCTCCACTTT